These 14 T cell receptor beta chains share one sample of origin, sequenced in a study of blood T cell repertoires in COVID-19. Produced via immunoSEQ multiplex PCR; TCRdb's table is partial and in-frame only. The sample yields 150,000 to 200,000 clones, 60% to 85% seen once. Material: peripheral blood. Receptors originate from a man aged 55 to 70 with active or convalescent COVID-19.

This chain uses TRBV27 with TRBJ2-5; perhaps TRBD2 as D (6 bases). CDR3 length: 15 residues. Germline V CDR1 and CDR2: MNHEY, SMNVEV (reference sequence). The V gene lost 6 bases and the J gene lost 5 bases, with 19 bases spanning the gap. The CDR3 region is CASSLNWPREETQYF. The CDR3 DNA reads as TGTGCCAGCAGCCTAAACTGGCCCCGGGAGGAGACCCAGTACTTC.

The chain recombines TRBV14 with TRBJ2-7, with a possible D match to TRBD1 (5 bases). CDR1 is SGHDN and CDR2 is FVKESK in the germline V gene. V was cut by 5 bases and J by 4 bases, with 18 bases left in between. The CDR3 spans 15 residues. The CDR3 is CASSGAGSGLYEQYF. CDR3 sequence (DNA): TGTGCCAGCAGCGGGGCCGGTTCGGGTCTATACGAGCAGTACTTC.

V usage is TRBV7-2 and J usage is TRBJ2-1; 9 bases are a match to TRBD2. The CDR3 totals 18 residues. Germline V gene lookup returns CDR1 SGHTA and CDR2 FQGNSA. V shed 0 bases, J shed 4 bases, and the junction held 10 bases outside the gene matches. The CDR3 spells CASSLAAGTSLVYNEQFF. The CDR3 DNA reads as TGTGCCAGCAGCTTAGCAGCCGGGACTAGCCTTGTTTACAATGAGCAGTTCTTC. Using reference TRBV7-2 and TRBJ2-1 for the parts outside the CDR3, the full variable domain is GAGVSQSPSNKVTEKGKDVELRCDPISGHTALYWYRQSLGQGLEFLIYFQGNSAPDKSGLPSDRFSAERTGGSVSTLTIQRTQQEDSAVYLCASSLAAGTSLVYNEQFFGPGTRLTVL.

Worth noting for this clone: The same CDR3 is also encoded by other DNA sequences in this sample. J is TRBJ2-5 and V is TRBV12-3 or TRBV12-4, with D perhaps TRBD1 (5 bases). With 3 bases removed from V and 4 bases from J, the gap between germline ends came to 9 bases. The CDR3 is 13 residues long. CDR3 region: CASSFGQGETQYF. CDR3 nucleotide sequence: TGTGCCAGCAGTTTCGGGCAGGGAGAGACCCAGTACTTC.

CDR3 DNA: TGTGCCAGCAGCTTTGTGGGGGGAGGCTCCTACGAGCAGTACTTC. Encoded protein: CASSFVGGGSYEQYF. The V gene is TRBV7-9, the J gene TRBJ2-7; possibly TRBD2 for D (6 bases). Trimming left V 3 bases short and J 0 bases short, with 12 bases between. Germline assignment: CDR1 SEHNR and CDR2 FQNEAQ (reference sequence). The CDR3 length is 15 residues. The whole variable domain, filled in from reference TRBV7-9 and TRBJ2-7, reads DTGVSQNPRHKITKRGQNVTFRCDPISEHNRLYWYRQTLGQGPEFLTYFQNEAQLEKSRLLSDRFSAERPKGSFSTLEIQRTEQGDSAMYLCASSFVGGGSYEQYFGPGTRLTVT.

J is TRBJ2-7 and V is TRBV2; maybe TRBD2 (5 bases). CDR1 and CDR2 from the germline V gene are SNHLY and FYNNEI. This CDR3 spans 14 amino acids. The germline V and J ends were trimmed by 1 base and 7 bases, with 14 bases remaining between them. CDR3 protein: CASSEEQSAGEQYF. DNA for the CDR3: TGTGCCAGCAGTGAAGAACAAAGTGCGGGTGAGCAGTACTTC.

A few counts support this clone. V and J are TRBV29-1 and TRBJ1-1; no reliable D call. V lost 8 bases to trimming and J lost 1 base, with 11 bases between them. The CDR3 is 12 residues long. CDR1 is SQVTM and CDR2 is ANQGSEA in the germline V gene. In DNA form, the CDR3 reads TGCAGCTCCATTAGAGAGAACACTGAAGCTTTCTTT. As protein: CSSIRENTEAFF.

The rearrangement uses TRBV29-1 and TRBJ1-2; the match to TRBD1 covers 11 bases. Germline V gene lookup returns CDR1 SQVTM and CDR2 ANQGSEA. J gave up 5 bases and V 7 bases, and 9 bases lay outside the gene matches. This CDR3 has 14 amino acids. In DNA, the CDR3 is TGCAGCGCCGGGACAGGGGGAGGGGGATATGGCTACACCTTC. This sequence encodes CSAGTGGGGYGYTF.

V gene TRBV6-5 combines with J gene TRBJ2-3; 11 bases fit TRBD2. Germline CDR1 reads MNHEY; CDR2 reads SVGAGI. The CDR3 consists of 16 residues. The junction had 4 bases not matched to a gene; V was cut back by 2 bases and J by 3 bases. The CDR3 region has the DNA TGTGCCAGCAGTTACGCCTGGACTAGCGGGACAGATACGCAGTATTTT. This translates into CASSYAWTSGTDTQYF.

CDR3 sequence: CASSSGGYSYNEQFF. CDR3 nucleotides: TGTGCCAGCAGCTCCGGCGGATACTCCTACAATGAGCAGTTCTTC. The V gene is TRBV11-3, the J gene TRBJ2-1, with unresolved D. CDR1 and CDR2 (germline): SGHNT, YENEEA. V was pared by 4 bases and J by 0 bases, with 10 bases between. There are 15 residues in the CDR3.

The V call is TRBV7-6, the J call TRBJ2-7, with 8 bases that match TRBD1. Germline trimming cut 3 bases from V and 1 base from J; bases unmatched to any gene: 8. This CDR3 is built from 16 residues. CDR1 is SGHVS and CDR2 is FNYEAQ in the germline V gene. The CDR3 protein is CASSLDRDRLSYEQYF. In DNA form, the CDR3 reads TGTGCCAGCAGCTTGGACCGGGACAGGCTATCCTACGAGCAGTACTTC. Looking up the rest from reference TRBV7-6 and TRBJ2-7 gives the full variable domain: GAGVSQSPRYKVTKRGQDVALRCDPISGHVSLYWYRQALGQGPEFLTYFNYEAQQDKSGLPNDRFSAERPEGSISTLTIQRTEQRDSAMYRCASSLDRDRLSYEQYFGPGTRLTVT.

This rearrangement joins TRBV24-1 to TRBJ2-3; TRBD1 agrees at 8 bases. V shed 12 bases and J 1 base; nucleotides not matched to a gene: 17. This CDR3 contains 17 residues. Germline values: CDR1 KGHDR, CDR2 SFDVKD. CDR3 sequence: CAPGRGQRASRTDTQYF. In nucleotides, the CDR3 is TGTGCCCCGGGCAGGGGGCAGCGTGCCAGTCGCACAGATACGCAGTATTTT.

V is TRBV29-1 and J is TRBJ2-5; TRBD1 aligns across 7 bases. Germline V gene lookup returns CDR1 SQVTM and CDR2 ANQGSEA. The CDR3 covers 13 residues. Germline trimming cut 7 bases from V and 4 bases from J; bases unmatched to any gene: 9. CDR3 nucleotide sequence: TGCAGCGCCGGACGGGACAGAGGAGAGACCCAGTACTTC. Protein: CSAGRDRGETQYF.

The rearrangement uses TRBV4-2 and TRBJ1-2; 8 bases agree with TRBD1. CDR1 LGHNA and CDR2 YNFKEQ come from the germline V gene. Trimming took 3 bases from V and 3 from J; bases not matched to a gene: 3. The CDR3 totals 14 residues. For the CDR3, the DNA is TGTGCCAGCAGCCAGTCGACAGGGGACTATGGCTACACCTTC. Encoded protein: CASSQSTGDYGYTF.